One and the same sample provided the 25 T cell receptor beta chains below, sequenced in a study of blood T cell repertoires in COVID-19. Assay used: immunoSEQ multiplex PCR; TCRdb lists only in-frame clones, some missing. The table shows 150,000 to 200,000 clones, with 80% occurring only once. What was sequenced was peripheral blood. These receptors came from a man in his 60s with acute or convalescent COVID-19.

This chain joins TRBV3-1 (or the pseudogene TRBV3-2) and TRBJ1-1, with D maybe TRBD1 (5 bases). The CDR3 covers 12 residues. CDR1 and CDR2 from the germline V gene are LGHDT and YNNKEL (reference sequence). V lost 3 bases, J lost 8 bases, and 10 bases lay in between. CDR3 amino acids: CASSHLQGEAFF. CDR3 DNA sequence: TGTGCCAGCAGCCACCTTCAGGGAGAAGCTTTCTTT.

V gene TRBV7-9 combines with J gene TRBJ2-3; 8 nucleotides agree with TRBD2. The V and J ends lost 4 bases and 0 bases, in that order; junction bases with no gene match: 6. Germline V gene lookup returns CDR1 SEHNR and CDR2 FQNEAQ (reference sequence). This CDR3 region has 16 residues. The CDR3 protein is CASSSRGGRSTDTQYF. CDR3 bases: TGTGCCAGCAGCTCGCGAGGCGGGAGGAGCACAGATACGCAGTATTTT.

Only one count was recorded for this clone. V usage is TRBV6-4 and J usage is TRBJ1-4, with D maybe TRBD1 (6 bases). This CDR3 comprises 15 residues. Germline lookup yields CDR1 MRHNA and CDR2 SNTAGT. The germline V and J ends were trimmed by 8 bases and 4 bases, with 17 bases remaining between them. As DNA, the CDR3 is TGTGCCAGCGGAACAGGGAGGGGGAGTAATGAAAAACTGTTTTTT. As protein: CASGTGRGSNEKLFF.

There are a few counts of this clone. The chain carries TRBV19 and TRBJ2-1; 12 positions match TRBD2. Germline assignment: CDR1 LNHDA and CDR2 SQIVND (reference sequence). After removal of 9 bases from V and 7 bases from J, the junction contained 10 bases not matched to a gene. This CDR3 contains 15 residues. The CDR3 sequence: CASNGRTSGTNEQFF. Here the CDR3 DNA reads TGTGCCAGCAACGGGAGGACTAGCGGGACAAATGAGCAGTTCTTC.

This clone came up once. The CDR3 nucleotides read TGTGCCAGCAGTCGGGACATGAAAGAGACCCAGTACTTC. Encoded protein: CASSRDMKETQYF. The chain has TRBV2 and TRBJ2-5; a weak D match, TRBD1 (6 bases). CDR1 is SNHLY, CDR2 FYNNEI, per germline. V gave up 5 bases and J gave up 3 bases, with 10 bases separating them. The CDR3 has 13 residues.

This clone was seen once. This chain links TRBV2 with TRBJ2-1; 9 bases align to TRBD2. The CDR3 consists of 15 residues. The V segment lost 5 bases and the J segment 6 bases; nucleotides outside the gene matches: 8. Germline values: CDR1 SNHLY, CDR2 FYNNEI. The CDR3 DNA is TGTGCCAGCAGTATAGGACTAGCGACCTTCAATGAGCAGTTCTTC. Translation: CASSIGLATFNEQFF.

This sequence joins TRBV19 and TRBJ2-7; D is possibly TRBD2 (6 bases). The V gene's germline CDR1 is LNHDA and CDR2 SQIVND (reference sequence). There are 16 residues in the CDR3. Trimming took off 7 bases at V and 6 bases at J, with 25 bases between the two ends. The CDR3 loop reads CASNPGGATQGLEQYF. CDR3 nucleotide sequence: TGTGCCAGTAACCCAGGAGGGGCTACCCAGGGCCTCGAGCAGTACTTC.

The chain couples TRBV2 to TRBJ2-1, with 9 nucleotides matching TRBD2. This CDR3 has 15 amino acids. Germline V lookup: CDR1 SNHLY, CDR2 FYNNEI. Trimming cost V 3 bases and J 9 bases; bases outside gene matches: 9. DNA of the CDR3: TGTGCCAGCAGTGAGGGCCTAGCGGGAATCGGTGAGCAGTTCTTC. Protein product: CASSEGLAGIGEQFF.

The chain recombines TRBV24-1 with TRBJ2-6; 10 positions agree with TRBD1. Germline V CDR1 and CDR2: KGHDR, SFDVKD. This CDR3 spans 19 amino acids. J gave up 4 bases and V 4 bases, and 12 bases lay outside the gene matches. The CDR3 DNA is TGTGCCACCAGTGACCCGAATCCGGGACAGGGGCCGGGGGCCAACGTCCTGACTTTC. Translating it yields CATSDPNPGQGPGANVLTF.

The chain links TRBV9 to TRBJ2-3; 7 nucleotides line up with TRBD2. Germline CDR1 and CDR2: SGDLS and YYNGEE. The CDR3 spans 18 residues. Germline trimming cut 4 bases from V and 2 bases from J; bases unmatched to any gene: 16. CDR3 region: CASSPKREGLTYTDTQYF. DNA for the CDR3: TGTGCCAGCAGCCCGAAGAGGGAGGGGCTTACATACACAGATACGCAGTATTTT.

V is TRBV7-9 and J is TRBJ2-3; D possibly corresponds to TRBD2 (5 bases). V lost 1 base, J lost 4 bases, and 6 bases lay in between. CDR1 is SEHNR and CDR2 is FQNEAQ in the germline V gene (reference sequence). The CDR3 is 13 amino acids. This chain's CDR3 is CASSLGRADTQYF. The CDR3 region has the DNA TGTGCCAGCAGCTTAGGGCGGGCAGATACGCAGTATTTT.

This sequence joins TRBV4-3 and TRBJ2-2; 8 positions match TRBD1. The ends lost 4 bases at V and 1 base at J; junction bases unmatched: 11. The CDR3 contains 18 residues. Germline lookup yields CDR1 LGHNA and CDR2 YSLEER. CDR3 DNA sequence: TGCGCCAGCAGCCCTAACCTCAGGGGGCGAGAGAACACCGGGGAGCTGTTTTTT. Amino acids: CASSPNLRGRENTGELFF.

The sample holds a few counts of this clone. The chain is built from TRBV12-3 or TRBV12-4 and TRBJ1-1; 7 bases fit TRBD1. J lost 10 bases, V lost 6 bases, and 8 bases had no gene match. The length of the CDR3 is 12 residues. CDR3 in amino acids: CASRGTGVRAFF. Here the CDR3 DNA reads TGTGCCAGCAGGGGTACAGGGGTACGAGCTTTCTTT.

This clone was detected only once. The V gene is TRBV21-1, the J gene TRBJ2-1; the table calls TRBD2, which could not be checked here. TRBV21-1 is a pseudogene segment. The CDR3 spans 15 residues. CDR3 in DNA: TGTGCCAGCAGCTCCCTAGCGGGGGGACTAAAGTCTCAGTTCTTC. This translates into CASSSLAGGLKSQFF.

This rearrangement joins TRBV30 to TRBJ1-1; maybe TRBD1 (5 bases). Germline V lookup: CDR1 GTSNPN, CDR2 SVGIG (reference sequence). The CDR3 covers 14 residues. V lost 8 bases and J lost 3, with 19 bases in between. CDR3 region: CAPTGLQPDTEAFF. The CDR3 DNA sequence: TGTGCCCCGACGGGACTTCAACCGGACACTGAAGCTTTCTTT.

V and J are TRBV10-3 and TRBJ1-2, with 8 bases matching TRBD1. CDR3 length equals 14 residues. V gave up 4 bases and J gave up 5 bases; unmatched junction bases: 6. Germline lookup yields CDR1 ENHRY and CDR2 SYGVKD. The CDR3 reads CAISGTGLSYGYTF. The CDR3 DNA sequence: TGTGCCATCAGTGGGACAGGGCTTAGTTATGGCTACACCTTC.

The sample holds a few counts of this clone. The chain uses TRBV12-3 or TRBV12-4 and TRBJ2-7, with 7 bases that match TRBD1. With 5 bases clipped from V and 3 bases from J, the junction kept 4 bases outside the gene matches. This CDR3 region has 13 residues. The CDR3 bases are TGTGCCAGCAGTCTTCAGGGGGTCTACGAGCAGTACTTC. Encoded protein: CASSLQGVYEQYF.

CDR3 bases: TGTGCCAGCTCCGGTGAGCAGGGGGCAGGAGATAGCAATCAGCCCCAGCATTTT. Amino acids: CASSGEQGAGDSNQPQHF. The rearrangement uses TRBV2 and TRBJ1-5, with 8 bases aligning to TRBD1. CDR3 length: 18 residues. Trimming removed 8 bases from V and 0 bases from J; junction bases left unmatched: 15. CDR1 and CDR2 from the germline V gene are SNHLY and FYNNEI.

This clone was recorded a few times. CDR3 in amino acids: CASSELVTSGRVNEQFF. As DNA, the CDR3 is TGTGCCAGCAGTGAACTGGTGACTAGCGGGAGAGTTAATGAGCAGTTCTTC. The V call is TRBV6-1, the J call TRBJ2-1, with 12 bases identical to TRBD2. CDR1 and CDR2 from the germline V gene are MNHNS and SASEGT. Trimming cost V 2 bases and J 7 bases; bases outside gene matches: 9. The CDR3 loop spans 17 amino acids.

This chain joins TRBV19 and TRBJ1-5, with 10 positions matching TRBD1. Germline-derived CDR1 and CDR2 are LNHDA and SQIVND (reference sequence). This CDR3 comprises 17 residues. V shed 4 bases, J shed 1 base, and the junction held 7 bases outside the gene matches. CDR3 sequence: CASSTMTGGLSNQPQHF. Here the CDR3 DNA reads TGTGCCAGTAGTACAATGACAGGGGGCTTAAGCAATCAGCCCCAGCATTTT. Full variable domain (remainder filled in from reference TRBV19 and TRBJ1-5): DGGITQSPKYLFRKEGQNVTLSCEQNLNHDAMYWYRQDPGQGLRLIYYSQIVNDFQKGDIAEGYSVSREKKESFPLTVTSAQKNPTAFYLCASSTMTGGLSNQPQHFGDGTRLSIL.

This clone was counted a few times. The chain is built from TRBV2 and TRBJ1-3; unclear D gene. Trimming stripped 3 bases from V and 4 bases from J, with 7 bases between. This CDR3 has 13 amino acids. Germline loops: CDR1 SNHLY, CDR2 FYNNEI. The CDR3: CASSEGKGNTIYF. In DNA, the CDR3 is TGTGCCAGCAGTGAGGGCAAGGGAAACACCATATATTTT.

This clone showed up just once. This rearrangement joins TRBV6-5 to TRBJ2-1; D is uncertain. Trimming removed 6 bases at V and 6 bases at J, with 12 bases between. Per germline, CDR1 MNHEY and CDR2 SVGAGI. This CDR3 comprises 13 residues. The chain's CDR3 is CASSSYYVNEQFF. The CDR3 bases are TGTGCCAGCAGCTCCTATTATGTCAATGAGCAGTTCTTC.

The gene calls are TRBV11-2 and TRBJ2-3; perhaps TRBD1 as D (5 bases). Deletions cut 4 bases from V and 4 bases from J, with 12 bases between. CDR1 is SGHAT, CDR2 FQNNGV, per germline. The CDR3 is 14 residues long. CDR3 coding DNA: TGTGCCAGCAGCTACGCGACCAGGGCAGATACGCAGTATTTT. This sequence encodes CASSYATRADTQYF.

The CDR3 protein is CASSPIAGAYEQYF. The CDR3 coding sequence is TGTGCCAGCAGCCCCATAGCGGGAGCTTACGAGCAGTACTTC. The chain combines TRBV7-3 with TRBJ2-7, with TRBD2 matching over 9 bases. From germline, CDR1 is SGHTA and CDR2 FQGTGA. J lost 4 bases, V lost 5 bases, and 6 bases had no gene match. The CDR3 runs 14 residues.

The V call is TRBV11-2, the J call TRBJ2-7; 11 bases fit TRBD1. The CDR3 extends over 13 amino acids. J was trimmed by 5 bases and V by 4 bases; bases with no gene match: 1. CDR1 and CDR2 (germline): SGHAT, FQNNGV. This chain's CDR3 is CASSSGQGDEQYF. In DNA, the CDR3 is TGTGCCAGCAGCTCGGGACAGGGGGACGAGCAGTACTTC.